Described below is a single T cell receptor beta chain sequence and its context. The V gene lost 2 bases and the J gene lost 8 bases, with 12 bases spanning the gap. The germline gives CDR1 MNHNY, CDR2 SVGAGI (reference sequence). The CDR3 is 14 amino acids. The data were obtained in a study of OX40 agonist ivuxolimab in advanced cancers. Produced via immunoSEQ multiplex PCR; TCRdb's table is partial and in-frame only. The sample lists 70,000 to 90,000 clones, about 90% occurring once. This TCR was sampled from an adult with an advanced solid tumor such as melanoma, head and neck, liver or kidney cancer. The rearrangement links TRBV6-6 to TRBJ2-2; TRBD2 might be the D (5 bases). The source material was CD4+ or CD8+ T cells sorted from blood, sampled in a trial of the OX40 agonist ivuxolimab. CDR3 sequence: CASSYNGLAGELFF. The CDR3 DNA follows: TGTGCCAGCAGTTACAACGGACTGGCGGGGGAGCTGTTTTTT.